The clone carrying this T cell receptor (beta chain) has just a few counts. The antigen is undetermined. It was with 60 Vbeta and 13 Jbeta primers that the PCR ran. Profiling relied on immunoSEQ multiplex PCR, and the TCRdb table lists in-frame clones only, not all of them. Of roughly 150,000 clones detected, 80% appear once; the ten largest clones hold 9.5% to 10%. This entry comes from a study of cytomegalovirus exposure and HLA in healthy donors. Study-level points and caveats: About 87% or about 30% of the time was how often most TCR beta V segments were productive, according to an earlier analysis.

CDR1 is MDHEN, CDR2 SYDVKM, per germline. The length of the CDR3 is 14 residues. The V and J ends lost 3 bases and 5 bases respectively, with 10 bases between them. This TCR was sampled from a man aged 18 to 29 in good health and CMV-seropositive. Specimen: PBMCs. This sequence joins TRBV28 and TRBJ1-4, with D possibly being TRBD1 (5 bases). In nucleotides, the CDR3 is TGTGCCAGCAGTTTGGAGGGGCTAAATGAAAAACTGTTTTTT. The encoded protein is CASSLEGLNEKLFF.